These T cell receptor beta chains were read from a single sample in a study of control samples from healthy donors and cancer patients. The method was immunoSEQ multiplex PCR; TCRdb's version includes in-frame clones alone and lacks a portion of them. Here the sample spans 120,000 or so clones, roughly 91% being singletons. Sequencing was carried out using blood. The receptor set was obtained from a man in his forties in good health. CDR3s include the opening cysteine and the closing phenylalanine or tryptophan. D genes are given only for firm matches. Expanded clones are given a class, and other clones once, few, many or no size at all.

NA,TRBJ2-7,TRBV10-1,few,TGCGCCAGCAGTGAGTCAGGAGATAGTTACGAGCAGTACTTC,CASSESGDSYEQYF
NA,TRBJ1-3,TRBV15,NA,TGTGCCACCAGCAGAGATCGGGGTCAGAGTCTAAACACCATATATTTT,CATSRDRGQSLNTIYF
NA,TRBJ1-3,TRBV7-2,once,TGTGCCAGCAGCTTTTCCCCCCCTAGCTCTGGAAACACCATATATTTT,CASSFSPPSSGNTIYF
TRBD1,TRBJ2-5,TRBV7-6,NA,TGTGCCAGCAGCTCCCCCTTAGGGGGCATGGGAGAGACCCAGTACTTC,CASSSPLGGMGETQYF
NA,TRBJ2-2,TRBV5-1,once,TGCGCCAGCCTCCCAGCCCAGTACCAAGGGAACACCGGGGAGCTGTTTTTT,CASLPAQYQGNTGELFF
TRBD1,TRBJ2-1,TRBV5-6,NA,TGTGCCAGCAGCTTGATCTCAGGGGGCCTGAGCTCCTACAATGAGCAGTTCTTC,CASSLISGGLSSYNEQFF
TRBD1,TRBJ1-2,TRBV5-5,NA,TGTGCCAGCAGCTTAGGACAGGGGGTGTGGTACACCTTC,CASSLGQGVWYTF
TRBD1,TRBJ1-2,TRBV5-1,NA,TGCGCCAGCAGATTTTCCGAGGGGGCGTATGGCTACACCTTC,CASRFSEGAYGYTF
NA,TRBJ1-2,TRBV6-6,few,TGTGCCAGCAGTTACTCCGATCTCGCCTATGGCTACACCTTC,CASSYSDLAYGYTF
NA,TRBJ1-2,TRBV6-5,NA,TGTGCCAGCAGCTTTGAACTTGGACGGGGCTACACCTTC,CASSFELGRGYTF
NA,TRBJ2-7,TRBV13,NA,TGTGCCAGCAGCTTATCCTACGAGCAGTACTTC,CASSLSYEQYF
TRBD2,TRBJ2-1,TRBV7-9,NA,TGTGCCAGCAGCTCGGGACTAGCGGCCCGGGGGGAGCAGTTCTTC,CASSSGLAARGEQFF
TRBD1,TRBJ2-2,TRBV7-7,once,TGTGCCAGCAGCACAGGACAGGGGGTCGGGGAGCTGTTTTTT,CASSTGQGVGELFF
NA,TRBJ2-7,TRBV6-5,few,TGTGCCAGCAGTTCTAACCAAAGGCGGGCCGAGCAGTACTTC,CASSSNQRRAEQYF
NA,TRBJ2-1,TRBV24-1,once,TGTGCCACCAACTCGGGGCATAGTTTTAACAATGAGCAGTTCTTC,CATNSGHSFNNEQFF
NA,TRBJ1-1,TRBV25-1,NA,TGTGCCAGCAGTGAAGTCACTGAAGCTTTCTTT,CASSEVTEAFF
NA,TRBJ2-4,TRBV9,NA,TGTGCCAGCAGCGCCTCGGGGAGGCAGGCCGCTTTCGACATTCAGTACTTC,CASSASGRQAAFDIQYF
NA,TRBJ1-3,TRBV30,NA,TGTGCCTGGAGTGCGGAGGGGGGGAATGGAAACACCATATATTTT,CAWSAEGGNGNTIYF
TRBD2,TRBJ2-2,TRBV7-6,NA,TGTGCCAGCAGTCGGACTAGCGGGGGTCAGAACACCGGGGAGCTGTTTTTT,CASSRTSGGQNTGELFF
TRBD2,TRBJ2-6,TRBV19,once,TGTGCCAGTAGTACAAGACTAGCTTCAATTCCCCTTTCCTTCTCTGGGGCCAACGTCCTGACTTTC,CASSTRLASIPLSFSGANVLTF